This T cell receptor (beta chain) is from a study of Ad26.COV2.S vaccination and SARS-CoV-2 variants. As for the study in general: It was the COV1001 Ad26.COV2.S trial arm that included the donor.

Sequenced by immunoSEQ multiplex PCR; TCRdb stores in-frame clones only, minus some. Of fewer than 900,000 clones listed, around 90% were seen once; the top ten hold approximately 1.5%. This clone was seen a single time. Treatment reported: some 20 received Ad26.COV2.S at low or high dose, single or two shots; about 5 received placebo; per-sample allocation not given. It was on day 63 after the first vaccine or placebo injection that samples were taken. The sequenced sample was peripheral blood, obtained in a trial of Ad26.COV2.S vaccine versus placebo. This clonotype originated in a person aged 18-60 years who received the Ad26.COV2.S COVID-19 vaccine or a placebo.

The CDR3 region has the DNA TGTGCCAGCAGCAGAGGACTAGCGGGGCCGTGGGGCACCGGGGAGCTGTTTTTT. It translates to CASSRGLAGPWGTGELFF. The gene calls are TRBV21-1 and TRBJ2-2; the table calls TRBD2, which could not be checked here. TRBV21-1 is a pseudogene segment. The CDR3 is made up of 18 amino acids.